A single sample gave rise to the 15 T cell receptor beta chains below, sequenced in a study of neoadjuvant anti-PD-1 for oral cavity cancer. The data were produced by immunoSEQ multiplex PCR, yet TCRdb's version contains in-frame clones alone and is incomplete. Of 75,000 or so clones listed, about 84% were seen once; the top ten hold 3% to 3.5%. The input for sequencing was PBMCs, taken before nivolumab (anti-PD-1) treatment. The receptors derive from a person between 40 and 79 years old with oral cavity squamous cell carcinoma.

The rearrangement joins TRBV5-5 to TRBJ2-5; 9 bases match TRBD2. Germline CDR1 SGHKS, CDR2 YYEKEE (reference sequence). CDR3 length: 15 amino acids. V dropped 6 bases and J dropped 2; count of bases not matched to a gene: 8. The DNA of the CDR3 is TGTGCCAGCAACTCCGGGACTAGCCTACAAGAGACCCAGTACTTC. Its translation is CASNSGTSLQETQYF.

The chain joins TRBV28 to TRBJ1-4; D perhaps matches TRBD1 (5 bases). This CDR3 is 13 amino acids long. Per the germline V gene, CDR1 is MDHEN and CDR2 is SYDVKM. V gave up 9 bases and J gave up 7 bases, with 15 bases separating them. CDR3 DNA sequence: TGTGCCAGTGGCCCAGACAGTCTTGAAAAACTGTTTTTT. Protein product: CASGPDSLEKLFF.

This chain joins TRBV27 and TRBJ2-2; a possible D gene is TRBD1 (5 bases). With 5 bases removed from V and 6 bases from J, the gap between germline ends came to 10 bases. Germline values: CDR1 MNHEY, CDR2 SMNVEV (reference sequence). The CDR3 contains 13 residues. This chain's CDR3 is CASSPTGPGELFF. The CDR3 DNA follows: TGTGCCAGCAGTCCCACAGGCCCCGGGGAGCTGTTTTTT.

This sequence joins TRBV6-6 and TRBJ1-5, with no clear D. Trimming removed 5 bases at V and 3 bases at J, with 8 bases between. CDR1 is MNHNY and CDR2 is SVGAGI in the germline V gene (reference sequence). The CDR3 loop spans 13 amino acids. The CDR3 protein is CASSPTSNQPQHF. In DNA, the CDR3 is TGTGCCAGCAGTCCGACCTCCAATCAGCCCCAGCATTTT.

The chain combines TRBV10-3 with TRBJ1-5; 7 nucleotides line up with TRBD1. CDR3 size: 13 residues. Germline CDR1 reads ENHRY; CDR2 reads SYGVKD. The V and J ends lost 3 bases and 5 bases, in that order; junction bases with no gene match: 1. CDR3 nucleotide sequence: TGTGCCATCAGTGAAGACAGGGATCAGCCCCAGCATTTT. Encoded protein: CAISEDRDQPQHF.

In DNA form, the CDR3 reads TGCGCCAGCAGCTTGGGGAATAGCGGGAGGAAAGAGACCCAGTACTTC. The encoded protein is CASSLGNSGRKETQYF. V is TRBV5-1 and J is TRBJ2-5; TRBD2 matches 10 bases. Germline CDR1 is SGHRS and CDR2 is YFSETQ. The ends lost 0 bases at V and 3 bases at J; junction bases unmatched: 5. This CDR3 comprises 16 residues.

The chain has TRBV19 and TRBJ1-1; tentative D call: TRBD1 (6 bases). This CDR3 contains 15 residues. Trimming removed 6 bases at V and 2 bases at J, with 16 bases between. The germline gives CDR1 LNHDA, CDR2 SQIVND (reference sequence). The CDR3 spells CASRNQGRLNTEAFF. In nucleotides, the CDR3 is TGTGCCAGTAGGAATCAGGGGCGGCTAAACACTGAAGCTTTCTTT.

This rearrangement joins TRBV7-8 to TRBJ2-1; 8 nucleotides line up with TRBD2. This CDR3 comprises 13 residues. Germline trimming cut 6 bases from V and 7 bases from J; bases unmatched to any gene: 5. Germline CDR1 is SGHVS and CDR2 is FQNEAQ. CDR3 coding DNA: TGTGCCAGCAGGCCAGCGGGAGAAAATGAGCAGTTCTTC. Its translation: CASRPAGENEQFF.

The gene calls are TRBV7-9 and TRBJ2-7; D perhaps matches TRBD2 (7 bases). Germline-derived CDR1 and CDR2 are SEHNR and FQNEAQ (reference sequence). The CDR3 sequence is 14 residues long. The V and J ends lost 7 bases and 2 bases respectively, with 15 bases between them. In DNA form, the CDR3 reads TGTGCCAGCACTCTAGGGGGGGGAACCTACGAGCAGTACTTC. It encodes CASTLGGGTYEQYF. The whole variable domain, remainder taken from reference TRBV7-9 and TRBJ2-7, is DTGVSQNPRHKITKRGQNVTFRCDPISEHNRLYWYRQTLGQGPEFLTYFQNEAQLEKSRLLSDRFSAERPKGSFSTLEIQRTEQGDSAMYLCASTLGGGTYEQYFGPGTRLTVT.

This chain links TRBV12-5 with TRBJ2-3; tentatively, D is TRBD2 (6 bases). V lost 3 bases to trimming and J lost 0 bases, with 25 bases between them. Germline loops: CDR1 LGHNT, CDR2 FRNRAP. CDR3 size: 20 residues. The CDR3 DNA reads as TGTGCTAGTGGTTTAGGAGGGCGGGCTACCACTCGTATTAGCACAGATACGCAGTATTTT. Amino acid sequence: CASGLGGRATTRISTDTQYF. The complete variable domain, with remaining parts taken from reference TRBV12-5 and TRBJ2-3, reads DARVTQTPRHKVTEMGQEVTMRCQPILGHNTVFWYRQTMMQGLELLAYFRNRAPLDDSGMPKDRFSAEMPDATLATLKIQPSEPRDSAVYFCASGLGGRATTRISTDTQYFGPGTRLTVL.

The gene calls are TRBV5-1 and TRBJ1-4, with a possible D match to TRBD1 (5 bases). Trimming removed 0 bases from V and 3 bases from J, with 9 bases in between. Germline assignment: CDR1 SGHRS and CDR2 YFSETQ. The length of the CDR3 is 15 residues. The DNA for the CDR3 is TGCGCCAGCAGCTTGGACGGGACGGCTAATGAAAAACTGTTTTTT. Its protein is CASSLDGTANEKLFF.

This rearrangement joins TRBV11-2 to TRBJ1-2; TRBD1 matches 10 bases. The CDR3 is 16 residues long. V lost 5 bases and J lost 6; bases outside the gene matches: 12. The germline gives CDR1 SGHAT, CDR2 FQNNGV. Written as DNA, the CDR3 is TGTGCCAGCAGCGCAATACCGGGACAGGGGATCGATGGCTACACCTTC. Protein: CASSAIPGQGIDGYTF.

The chain has TRBV2 and TRBJ1-5; D gene uncertain. CDR1 and CDR2 (germline): SNHLY, FYNNEI. This CDR3 is 14 amino acids long. Between the trimmed V and J ends, which lost 6 bases and 4 bases, there was a span of 13 bases. The CDR3 here is CASSYGISNQPQHF. The CDR3 nucleotides read TGTGCCAGCAGCTATGGGATTTCAAATCAGCCCCAGCATTTT.

Here the CDR3 DNA reads TGCAGCGTTCACCAAACCTGGACTAGCGGGAGTTCGAATGAGCAGTTCTTC. It encodes CSVHQTWTSGSSNEQFF. The chain carries TRBV29-1 and TRBJ2-1, with TRBD2 identical over 13 bases. CDR1 and CDR2 from the germline V gene are SQVTM and ANQGSEA. The CDR3 is made up of 17 amino acids. The V segment lost 5 bases and the J segment 7 bases; nucleotides outside the gene matches: 14.

V usage is TRBV6-1 and J usage is TRBJ2-1; TRBD2 agrees at 11 bases. CDR3 length: 15 residues. The junction had 5 bases not matched to a gene; V was cut back by 5 bases and J by 5 bases. In germline, CDR1 is MNHNS, CDR2 SASEGT. CDR3 amino acids: CASSRLAGSNNEQFF. For the CDR3, the DNA is TGTGCCAGCAGTCGACTAGCGGGATCAAACAATGAGCAGTTCTTC.